The rows below give T cell receptor beta chains drawn from one sample of a study of shared clonotypes between healthy human individuals. Profiled with immunoSEQ multiplex PCR; TCRdb holds only in-frame clones, not every one. The sample carries about 1.5 million clones, under 99% recorded once. Sequenced: naive CD4+ T cells sorted from blood. These receptors came from a man younger than 40 in good health. Both conserved end residues are part of each CDR3. Fields, in order: D gene, clone size, V gene, J gene, CDR3 protein, CDR3 DNA. The D gene is left open where the match is weak. Not every row has a clone size; where given, it reads once, few, many or a size class.

d_call: -
clone_size: -
v_call: TRBV7-8
j_call: TRBJ2-1
cdr3_aa: CASSFSGSNEQFF
cdr3_nt: TGTGCCAGCAGCTTCTCAGGGAGCAATGAGCAGTTCTTC

d_call: TRBD1
clone_size: -
v_call: TRBV5-5
j_call: TRBJ2-1
cdr3_aa: CASSPGTGTREQFF
cdr3_nt: TGTGCCAGCAGCCCAGGGACAGGGACTCGGGAGCAGTTCTTC

d_call: -
clone_size: -
v_call: TRBV18
j_call: TRBJ2-2
cdr3_aa: CASSREKAGVTGELFF
cdr3_nt: TGTGCCAGCTCACGGGAGAAGGCCGGGGTTACCGGGGAGCTGTTTTTT

d_call: -
clone_size: -
v_call: TRBV7-6
j_call: TRBJ2-3
cdr3_aa: CASSFIADHTDTQYF
cdr3_nt: TGTGCCAGCAGCTTCATAGCGGACCACACAGATACGCAGTATTTT

d_call: TRBD2
clone_size: -
v_call: TRBV11-2
j_call: TRBJ2-7
cdr3_aa: CASSLGLAGWEQYF
cdr3_nt: TGTGCCAGCAGCTTAGGTCTAGCGGGCTGGGAGCAGTACTTC

d_call: TRBD1
clone_size: -
v_call: TRBV5-6
j_call: TRBJ2-3
cdr3_aa: CASSLQGVRTDTQYF
cdr3_nt: TGTGCCAGCAGCTTACAGGGGGTTCGGACAGATACGCAGTATTTT

d_call: TRBD2
clone_size: -
v_call: TRBV11-2
j_call: TRBJ2-1
cdr3_aa: CASSTFSGFSSYNEQFF
cdr3_nt: TGTGCCAGCAGCACCTTTAGCGGGTTTAGCTCCTACAATGAGCAGTTCTTC

d_call: TRBD2
clone_size: -
v_call: TRBV29-1
j_call: TRBJ2-7
cdr3_aa: CSVQAGAGNEQYF
cdr3_nt: TGCAGCGTTCAAGCGGGAGCGGGTAACGAGCAGTACTTC

d_call: -
clone_size: once
v_call: TRBV4-1
j_call: TRBJ1-2
cdr3_aa: CASSQAGGRGNGYTF
cdr3_nt: TGCGCCAGCAGCCAAGCCGGGGGCAGGGGAAACGGCTACACCTTC

d_call: TRBD1
clone_size: -
v_call: TRBV10-3
j_call: TRBJ1-5
cdr3_aa: CAIRDRVGQPQHF
cdr3_nt: TGTGCCATCAGGGACAGGGTTGGTCAGCCCCAGCATTTT

d_call: -
clone_size: -
v_call: TRBV30
j_call: TRBJ1-4
cdr3_aa: CAWSRDGLNEKLFF
cdr3_nt: TGTGCCTGGAGTCGGGACGGGTTAAATGAAAAACTGTTTTTT

d_call: -
clone_size: -
v_call: TRBV6-1
j_call: TRBJ2-1
cdr3_aa: CASRPEFRAYNEQFF
cdr3_nt: TGTGCCAGCAGGCCGGAGTTTAGGGCCTACAATGAGCAGTTCTTC

d_call: -
clone_size: -
v_call: TRBV25-1
j_call: TRBJ2-2
cdr3_aa: CASSSGTNTGELFF
cdr3_nt: TGTGCCAGCAGTTCCGGAACGAACACCGGGGAGCTGTTTTTT

d_call: -
clone_size: -
v_call: TRBV6-6
j_call: TRBJ2-1
cdr3_aa: CASSQGTEQFF
cdr3_nt: TGTGCCAGCAGTCAAGGGACGGAGCAGTTCTTC

d_call: -
clone_size: -
v_call: TRBV6-5
j_call: TRBJ1-2
cdr3_aa: CASSLGTMSNYGYTF
cdr3_nt: TGTGCCAGCAGCCTCGGGACAATGTCTAACTATGGCTACACCTTC

d_call: -
clone_size: -
v_call: TRBV27
j_call: TRBJ2-3
cdr3_aa: CASSLLQTDTQYF
cdr3_nt: TGTGCCAGCAGTTTACTCCAGACAGATACGCAGTATTTT

d_call: -
clone_size: -
v_call: TRBV4-3
j_call: TRBJ1-1
cdr3_aa: CASSQGWRAEAFF
cdr3_nt: TGCGCCAGCAGCCAAGGGTGGCGGGCTGAAGCTTTCTTT

d_call: TRBD2
clone_size: -
v_call: TRBV28
j_call: TRBJ2-3
cdr3_aa: CASSLRGSTTQYF
cdr3_nt: TGTGCCAGCAGTTTACGCGGGAGCACTACGCAGTATTTT

d_call: -
clone_size: -
v_call: TRBV6-6
j_call: TRBJ2-1
cdr3_aa: CASSLWEANEQFF
cdr3_nt: TGTGCCAGCAGTTTGTGGGAGGCTAATGAGCAGTTCTTC

d_call: -
clone_size: -
v_call: TRBV9
j_call: TRBJ2-1
cdr3_aa: CASSVGDGRGDEQFF
cdr3_nt: TGTGCCAGCAGCGTAGGGGACGGGAGAGGGGATGAGCAGTTCTTC

d_call: TRBD1
clone_size: -
v_call: TRBV7-2
j_call: TRBJ1-1
cdr3_aa: CASRPTGTAENTEAFF
cdr3_nt: TGTGCCAGCAGACCGACCGGGACAGCGGAGAACACTGAAGCTTTCTTT

d_call: TRBD1
clone_size: -
v_call: TRBV6-5
j_call: TRBJ1-1
cdr3_aa: CASSYSRDSDIEAFF
cdr3_nt: TGTGCCAGCAGTTACTCCCGGGACAGCGATATTGAAGCTTTCTTT

d_call: TRBD2
clone_size: -
v_call: TRBV18
j_call: TRBJ2-7
cdr3_aa: CASRGGSYEQYF
cdr3_nt: TGTGCCAGCCGGGGGGGTTCCTACGAGCAGTACTTC

d_call: TRBD2
clone_size: -
v_call: TRBV11-2
j_call: TRBJ2-5
cdr3_aa: CASSRGTSGKETQYF
cdr3_nt: TGTGCCAGCAGCCGTGGGACTAGCGGAAAAGAGACCCAGTACTTC

d_call: -
clone_size: -
v_call: TRBV10-3
j_call: TRBJ2-7
cdr3_aa: CASSGGRTAYEQYF
cdr3_nt: TGTGCCTCATCCGGGGGGCGGACTGCCTACGAGCAGTACTTC

d_call: -
clone_size: -
v_call: TRBV5-5
j_call: TRBJ2-7
cdr3_aa: CASSVGLADYEQYF
cdr3_nt: TGTGCCAGCAGCGTGGGTTTGGCCGACTACGAGCAGTACTTC

d_call: -
clone_size: -
v_call: TRBV19
j_call: TRBJ2-3
cdr3_aa: CASSIRGLTDTQYF
cdr3_nt: TGTGCCAGTAGTATCAGGGGTCTTACAGATACGCAGTATTTT

d_call: TRBD1
clone_size: -
v_call: TRBV19
j_call: TRBJ2-7
cdr3_aa: CASSRRQGAGYEQYF
cdr3_nt: TGTGCCAGTAGTAGGAGACAGGGGGCCGGGTACGAGCAGTACTTC

d_call: TRBD2
clone_size: once
v_call: TRBV11-2
j_call: TRBJ2-2
cdr3_aa: CASSLGLAGTGELFF
cdr3_nt: TGTGCCAGCAGCCTAGGACTAGCAGGGACCGGGGAGCTGTTTTTT

d_call: -
clone_size: -
v_call: TRBV29-1
j_call: TRBJ2-3
cdr3_aa: CSVEGTATDTQYF
cdr3_nt: TGCAGCGTTGAAGGGACAGCAACAGATACGCAGTATTTT

d_call: TRBD2
clone_size: -
v_call: TRBV28
j_call: TRBJ2-7
cdr3_aa: CASSLSAGVTYEQYF
cdr3_nt: TGTGCCAGCAGTTTATCCGCGGGAGTTACCTACGAGCAGTACTTC

d_call: -
clone_size: -
v_call: TRBV7-2
j_call: TRBJ2-2
cdr3_aa: CASSFWENTGELFF
cdr3_nt: TGTGCCAGCAGCTTCTGGGAGAACACCGGGGAGCTGTTTTTT

d_call: -
clone_size: -
v_call: TRBV5-6
j_call: TRBJ2-1
cdr3_aa: CASSLAGVPPYNEQFF
cdr3_nt: TGTGCCAGCAGCTTGGCGGGAGTACCCCCTTACAATGAGCAGTTCTTC

d_call: -
clone_size: -
v_call: TRBV2
j_call: TRBJ1-4
cdr3_aa: CASAQPGRYEKLFF
cdr3_nt: TGTGCCAGCGCCCAACCGGGTCGTTACGAAAAACTGTTTTTT

d_call: -
clone_size: once
v_call: TRBV7-3
j_call: TRBJ2-1
cdr3_aa: CASSSRHMGGEQFF
cdr3_nt: TGTGCCAGCAGCTCACGACACATGGGAGGAGAGCAGTTCTTC

d_call: TRBD1
clone_size: -
v_call: TRBV7-9
j_call: TRBJ1-2
cdr3_aa: CATTRTGQGYTF
cdr3_nt: TGTGCCACCACCAGGACAGGGCAGGGCTACACCTTC

d_call: -
clone_size: -
v_call: TRBV18
j_call: TRBJ2-7
cdr3_aa: CASSPVQRASYEQYF
cdr3_nt: TGTGCCAGCTCACCAGTCCAGCGGGCCTCCTACGAGCAGTACTTC

d_call: -
clone_size: -
v_call: TRBV5-1
j_call: TRBJ2-3
cdr3_aa: CASSSLPESSDTQYF
cdr3_nt: TGCGCCAGCAGCTCCCTACCAGAATCCTCAGATACGCAGTATTTT

d_call: -
clone_size: once
v_call: TRBV7-9
j_call: TRBJ2-3
cdr3_aa: CASSRKGGISTDTQYF
cdr3_nt: TGTGCCAGCAGCCGAAAGGGGGGGATCAGCACAGATACGCAGTATTTT

d_call: TRBD1
clone_size: -
v_call: TRBV6-5
j_call: TRBJ2-1
cdr3_aa: CASSSRQGDEQFF
cdr3_nt: TGTGCCAGCAGTTCGCGACAGGGCGATGAGCAGTTCTTC

d_call: TRBD1
clone_size: -
v_call: TRBV27
j_call: TRBJ2-1
cdr3_aa: CASSPRGQGTYNEQFF
cdr3_nt: TGTGCCAGCAGTCCCCGGGGACAGGGTACCTACAATGAGCAGTTCTTC

d_call: -
clone_size: -
v_call: TRBV6-5
j_call: TRBJ1-5
cdr3_aa: CASSRNRNQPQHF
cdr3_nt: TGTGCCAGCTCCAGGAATCGCAATCAGCCCCAGCATTTT

d_call: -
clone_size: once
v_call: TRBV9
j_call: TRBJ1-1
cdr3_aa: CASSVAAGVNTEAFF
cdr3_nt: TGTGCCAGCAGCGTAGCTGCGGGAGTGAACACTGAAGCTTTCTTT

d_call: TRBD1
clone_size: -
v_call: TRBV5-5
j_call: TRBJ2-1
cdr3_aa: CASSYVRTGKDEQFF
cdr3_nt: TGTGCCAGCAGCTATGTTCGGACAGGGAAAGATGAGCAGTTCTTC

d_call: TRBD2
clone_size: -
v_call: TRBV28
j_call: TRBJ2-1
cdr3_aa: CASSSWTSGSPNEQFF
cdr3_nt: TGTGCCAGCAGTTCTTGGACTAGCGGGAGTCCTAATGAGCAGTTCTTC

d_call: -
clone_size: -
v_call: TRBV25-1
j_call: TRBJ1-1
cdr3_aa: CASSDSPNTEAFF
cdr3_nt: TGTGCCAGCAGTGACAGCCCAAACACTGAAGCTTTCTTT

d_call: TRBD2
clone_size: -
v_call: TRBV7-7
j_call: TRBJ2-3
cdr3_aa: CASSLNAGDTDTQYF
cdr3_nt: TGTGCTAGCAGCTTAAACGCGGGAGACACAGATACGCAGTATTTT

d_call: -
clone_size: -
v_call: TRBV11-2
j_call: TRBJ2-1
cdr3_aa: CASSLRPTGSDEQFF
cdr3_nt: TGTGCCAGCAGCTTACGCCCTACAGGGTCGGATGAGCAGTTCTTC

d_call: TRBD1
clone_size: -
v_call: TRBV28
j_call: TRBJ2-7
cdr3_aa: CASSRQGKSSYEQYF
cdr3_nt: TGTGCCAGCAGCCGACAGGGAAAGAGCTCCTACGAGCAGTACTTC

d_call: TRBD2
clone_size: once
v_call: TRBV4-3
j_call: TRBJ2-1
cdr3_aa: CASSQDREREGLNEQFF
cdr3_nt: TGCGCCAGCAGCCAAGACAGAGAGCGGGAGGGCCTCAATGAGCAGTTCTTC

d_call: -
clone_size: once
v_call: TRBV5-4
j_call: TRBJ1-4
cdr3_aa: CASSGGPNLIEKLFF
cdr3_nt: TGTGCCAGCAGCGGGGGTCCCAACCTTATTGAAAAACTGTTTTTT

d_call: -
clone_size: -
v_call: TRBV18
j_call: TRBJ1-3
cdr3_aa: CASSPSSSGNTIYF
cdr3_nt: TGTGCCAGCTCACCATCGAGCTCTGGAAACACCATATATTTT

d_call: -
clone_size: once
v_call: TRBV28
j_call: TRBJ2-6
cdr3_aa: CASSSYPGGNSGANVLTF
cdr3_nt: TGTGCCAGCAGTTCCTACCCTGGAGGAAACTCTGGGGCCAACGTCCTGACTTTC

d_call: -
clone_size: -
v_call: TRBV7-9
j_call: TRBJ2-5
cdr3_aa: CASSLKETQYF
cdr3_nt: TGTGCCAGCAGCTTGAAGGAGACCCAGTACTTC

d_call: TRBD2
clone_size: -
v_call: TRBV7-2
j_call: TRBJ2-2
cdr3_aa: CASSFLAGGQNTGELFF
cdr3_nt: TGTGCCAGCAGCTTCCTAGCGGGAGGGCAGAACACCGGGGAGCTGTTTTTT